The 7 T cell receptor beta chains below come from one sample, sequenced in a study of shared clonotypes between healthy human individuals. Measured with immunoSEQ multiplex PCR; TCRdb has only the in-frame clones, and not every one. The data show about 2 million clones, 85% to 95% seen once. Specimen: naive CD4+ T cells sorted from blood. Subset meaning: CD45RA+ positively selected. The source of these receptors is a man younger than 30 in good health.

The CDR3, as DNA: TGCGCCAGCAGCTATCTAGAGACCCAGTACTTC. Amino acid sequence: CASSYLETQYF. This rearrangement joins TRBV5-1 to TRBJ2-5, with D hard to call. V lost 3 bases and J lost 4, with 4 bases in between. CDR1 and CDR2 from the germline V gene are SGHRS and YFSETQ. This CDR3 has 11 residues.

The genes are TRBV5-1 and TRBJ1-4; TRBD1 might be the D (6 bases). CDR3 length: 14 residues. The germline CDR1 and CDR2 sequences are SGHRS and YFSETQ. Deletions cut 5 bases from V and 6 bases from J, with 14 bases between. CDR3 in amino acids: CASRLTGSYEKLFF. The CDR3 coding sequence is TGCGCCAGCAGACTTACAGGGTCGTATGAAAAACTGTTTTTT.

J is TRBJ2-5 and V is TRBV30; D could derive from TRBD1 or TRBD2 (5 bases each). The V end was cut by 8 bases, the J end by 4 bases, with 5 bases between. In germline, CDR1 is GTSNPN, CDR2 SVGIG (reference sequence). This CDR3 has 9 amino acids. The chain's CDR3 is CAGGETQYF. CDR3 in DNA: TGTGCCGGGGGAGAGACCCAGTACTTC.

The chain employs TRBV11-3 and TRBJ2-4, with D uncertain. CDR3 length equals 11 residues. In germline, CDR1 is SGHNT, CDR2 YENEEA. Trimming removed 11 bases from V and 6 bases from J, with 11 bases in between. The CDR3 DNA follows: TGTGCCCGCGAACACCTAAACATTCAGTACTTC. It yields the protein CAREHLNIQYF. Full variable domain (outside the CDR3, taken from reference TRBV11-3 and TRBJ2-4): EAGVVQSPRYKIIEKKQPVAFWCNPISGHNTLYWYLQNLGQGPELLIRYENEEAVDDSQLPKDRFSAERLKGVDSTLKIQPAELGDSAVYLCAREHLNIQYFGAGTRLSVL.

The V gene is TRBV4-1, the J gene TRBJ2-5; 8 bases map to TRBD2. The CDR3 totals 15 residues. The V segment lost 4 bases and the J segment 5 bases; nucleotides outside the gene matches: 9. The germline CDR1 and CDR2 sequences are MGHRA and YSYEKL. CDR3 protein: CASSPLAGLGETQYF. CDR3 coding DNA: TGCGCCAGCAGCCCTCTAGCGGGTCTCGGCGAGACCCAGTACTTC.

V is TRBV6-5 and J is TRBJ2-5, with D perhaps matching TRBD2 (5 bases). Between the trimmed V and J ends, which lost 6 bases and 5 bases, there was a span of 16 bases. The CDR3 loop spans 14 amino acids. CDR1 is MNHEY and CDR2 is SVGAGI in the germline V gene. This CDR3 reads CASRPLGFGETQYF. The CDR3 DNA sequence: TGTGCCAGCAGGCCACTAGGTTTCGGGGAGACCCAGTACTTC.

V usage is TRBV6-1 and J usage is TRBJ2-7, with unresolved D. Germline V gene lookup returns CDR1 MNHNS and CDR2 SASEGT. The V and J ends lost 1 base and 4 bases respectively, with 14 bases between them. The CDR3 is made up of 15 amino acids. CDR3 bases: TGTGCCAGCAGTGAAGTCCTCTGGCAGATTTACGAGCAGTACTTC. Its translation is CASSEVLWQIYEQYF.